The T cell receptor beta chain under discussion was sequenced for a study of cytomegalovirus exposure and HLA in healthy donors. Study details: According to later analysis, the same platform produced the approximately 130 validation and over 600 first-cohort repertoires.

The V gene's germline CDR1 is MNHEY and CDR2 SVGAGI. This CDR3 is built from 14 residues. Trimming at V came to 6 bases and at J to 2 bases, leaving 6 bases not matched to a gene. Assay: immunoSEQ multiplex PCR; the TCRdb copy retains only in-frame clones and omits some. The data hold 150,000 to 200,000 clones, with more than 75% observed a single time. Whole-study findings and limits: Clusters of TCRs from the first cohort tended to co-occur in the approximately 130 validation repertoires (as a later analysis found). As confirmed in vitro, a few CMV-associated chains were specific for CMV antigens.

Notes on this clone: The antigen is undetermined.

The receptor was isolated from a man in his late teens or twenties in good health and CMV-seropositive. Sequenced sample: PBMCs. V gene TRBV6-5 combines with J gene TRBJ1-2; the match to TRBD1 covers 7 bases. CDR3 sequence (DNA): TGTGCCAGCAGGTACCCGACAGGGAACTATGGCTACACCTTC. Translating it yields CASRYPTGNYGYTF.